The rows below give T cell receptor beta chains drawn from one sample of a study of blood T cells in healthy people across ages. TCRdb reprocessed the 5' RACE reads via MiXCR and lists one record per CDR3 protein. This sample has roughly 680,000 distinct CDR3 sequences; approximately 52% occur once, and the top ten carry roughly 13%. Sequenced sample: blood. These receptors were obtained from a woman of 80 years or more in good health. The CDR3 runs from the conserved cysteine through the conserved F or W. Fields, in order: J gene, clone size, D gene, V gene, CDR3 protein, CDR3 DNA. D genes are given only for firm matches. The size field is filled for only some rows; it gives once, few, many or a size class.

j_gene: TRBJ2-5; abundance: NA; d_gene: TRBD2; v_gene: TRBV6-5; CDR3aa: CASSFQLAGEETQYF; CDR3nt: TGTGCCAGCAGTTTCCAACTAGCGGGAGAAGAGACCCAGTACTTC
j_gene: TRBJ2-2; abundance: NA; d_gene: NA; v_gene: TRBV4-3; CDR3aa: CASSAQGGNTGELFF; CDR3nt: TGCGCCAGCAGCGCCCAGGGGGGGAACACCGGGGAGCTGTTTTTT
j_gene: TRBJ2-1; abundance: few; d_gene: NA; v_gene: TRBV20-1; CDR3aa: CSAPPAGLTNEQFF; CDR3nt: TGCAGTGCTCCCCCGGCAGGGTTAACCAATGAGCAGTTCTTC
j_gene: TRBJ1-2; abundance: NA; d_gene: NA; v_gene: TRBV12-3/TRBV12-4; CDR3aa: CASRPTDYGYTF; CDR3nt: TGTGCCAGCAGGCCGACGGACTATGGCTACACCTTC
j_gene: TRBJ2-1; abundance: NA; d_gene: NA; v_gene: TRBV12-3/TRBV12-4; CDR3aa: CASSFDRNYNEQFF; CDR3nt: TGTGCCAGCAGTTTTGACAGGAACTACAATGAGCAGTTCTTC
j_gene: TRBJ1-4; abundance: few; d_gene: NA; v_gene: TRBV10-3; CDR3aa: CAIEVTDGIGKLFF; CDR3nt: TGTGCCATCGAAGTGACGGATGGCATAGGAAAACTGTTTTTT
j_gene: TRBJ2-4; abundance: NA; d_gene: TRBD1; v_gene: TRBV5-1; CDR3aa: CASSLDWDRGPKNIQYF; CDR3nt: TGCGCCAGCAGCTTGGACTGGGACAGGGGACCCAAAAACATTCAGTACTTC
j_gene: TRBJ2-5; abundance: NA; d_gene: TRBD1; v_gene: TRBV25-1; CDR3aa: CASSDRGQETQYF; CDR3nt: TGTGCCAGCAGTGACAGGGGGCAGGAGACCCAGTACTTC
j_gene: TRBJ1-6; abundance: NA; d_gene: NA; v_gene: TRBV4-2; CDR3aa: CASSQVDSSDSPLHF; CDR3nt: TGTGCCAGCAGCCAAGTGGACAGCAGTGATTCACCCCTCCACTTT
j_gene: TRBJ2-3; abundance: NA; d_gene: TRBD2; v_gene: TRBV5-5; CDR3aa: CASSPGGGPDTQYF; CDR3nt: TGTGCCAGCAGCCCCGGGGGGGGGCCAGATACGCAGTATTTT
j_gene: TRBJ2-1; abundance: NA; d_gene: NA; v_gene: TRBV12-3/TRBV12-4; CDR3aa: CASSPASSSYNEQFF; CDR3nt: TGTGCCAGCAGTCCGGCTAGCAGCTCCTACAATGAGCAGTTCTTC
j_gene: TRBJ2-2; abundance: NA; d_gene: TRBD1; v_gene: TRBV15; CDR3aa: CAASRETGGNTGELFF; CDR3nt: TGTGCCGCCAGCAGAGAGACAGGGGGAAACACCGGGGAGCTGTTTTTT
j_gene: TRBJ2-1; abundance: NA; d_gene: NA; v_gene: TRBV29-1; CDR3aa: CSVPQRSYNEQFF; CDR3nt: TGCAGCGTTCCCCAAAGGAGCTACAATGAGCAGTTCTTC
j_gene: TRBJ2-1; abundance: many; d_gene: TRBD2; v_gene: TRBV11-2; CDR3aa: CASSSEREENYEQFF; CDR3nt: TGTGCCAGCAGCTCCGAGCGGGAGGAGAATTATGAGCAGTTCTTC
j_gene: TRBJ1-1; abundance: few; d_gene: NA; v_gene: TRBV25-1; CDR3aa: CASSESYSAMNTEAFF; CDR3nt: TGTGCCAGCAGTGAATCGTACAGTGCTATGAACACTGAAGCTTTCTTT
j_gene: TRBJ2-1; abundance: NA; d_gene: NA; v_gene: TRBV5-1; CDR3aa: CASSLGGGGYNEQFF; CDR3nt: TGCGCCAGCAGCTTGGGCGGAGGAGGGTACAATGAGCAGTTCTTC
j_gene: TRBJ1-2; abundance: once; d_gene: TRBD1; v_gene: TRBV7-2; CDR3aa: CASSLVGGALIYGHTF; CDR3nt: TGTGCCAGCAGCTTAGTAGGGGGCGCCCTAATCTATGGCCACACCTTC
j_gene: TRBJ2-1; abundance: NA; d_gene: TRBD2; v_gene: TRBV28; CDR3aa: CASRGTSGNYNEQFF; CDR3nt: TGTGCCAGCAGAGGGACTAGCGGAAACTACAATGAGCAGTTCTTC
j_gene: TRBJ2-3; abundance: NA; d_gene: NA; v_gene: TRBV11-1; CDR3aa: CASSTSSESYTDTQYF; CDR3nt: TGTGCCAGCAGCACGTCGTCGGAATCATACACAGATACGCAGTATTTT
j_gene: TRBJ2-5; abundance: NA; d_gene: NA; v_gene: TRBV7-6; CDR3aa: CASAKRLQETQYF; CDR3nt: TGTGCCAGCGCGAAACGGCTCCAAGAGACCCAGTACTTC
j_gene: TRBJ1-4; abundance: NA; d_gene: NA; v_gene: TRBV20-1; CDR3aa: CSARTLPVLGEKLFF; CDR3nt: TGCAGTGCTAGAACCCTCCCCGTATTAGGTGAAAAACTGTTTTTT
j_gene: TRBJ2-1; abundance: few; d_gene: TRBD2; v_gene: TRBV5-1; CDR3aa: CASSHWELAGDSEQFF; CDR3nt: TGCGCCAGCAGTCATTGGGAGCTAGCGGGGGATTCCGAGCAGTTCTTC
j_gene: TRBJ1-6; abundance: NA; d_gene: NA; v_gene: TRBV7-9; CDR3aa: CASSSPGRGSNSPLHF; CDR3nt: TGTGCCAGCAGCTCCCCCGGTAGGGGCTCTAATTCACCCCTCCACTTT
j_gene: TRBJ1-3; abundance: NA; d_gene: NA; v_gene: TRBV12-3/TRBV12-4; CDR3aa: CASSVGERNTIYF; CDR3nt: TGTGCCAGTTCGGTCGGGGAAAGAAACACCATATATTTT
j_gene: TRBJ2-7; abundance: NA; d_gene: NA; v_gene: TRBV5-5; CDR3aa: CASSLLVSPYEQYF; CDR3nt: TGTGCCAGCAGCTTGTTGGTGTCCCCCTACGAGCAGTACTTC
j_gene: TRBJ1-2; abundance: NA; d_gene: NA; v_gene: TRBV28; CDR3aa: CASPNSGGGYTF; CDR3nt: TGTGCCAGCCCGAACTCTGGGGGCGGCTACACCTTC
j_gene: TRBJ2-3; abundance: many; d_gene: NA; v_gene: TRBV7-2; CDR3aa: CASSLDPADRDTQYF; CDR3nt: TGTGCCAGCAGCTTAGATCCGGCAGACCGTGATACGCAGTATTTT
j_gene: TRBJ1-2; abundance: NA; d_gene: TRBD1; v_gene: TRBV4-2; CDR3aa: CASSHDQGADGYTF; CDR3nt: TGTGCCAGCAGCCACGATCAGGGGGCAGATGGCTACACCTTC
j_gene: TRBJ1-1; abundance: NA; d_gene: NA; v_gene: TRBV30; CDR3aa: CAWSWGITEAFF; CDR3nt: TGTGCCTGGAGTTGGGGCATCACTGAAGCTTTCTTT
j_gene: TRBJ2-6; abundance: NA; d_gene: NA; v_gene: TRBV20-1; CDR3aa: CSARVAGGANVLTF; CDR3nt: TGCAGTGCTAGAGTCGCGGGTGGGGCCAACGTCCTGACTTTC
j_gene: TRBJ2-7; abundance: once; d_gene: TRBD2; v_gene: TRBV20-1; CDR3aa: CSASIETSGYEQYF; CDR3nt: TGCAGTGCTAGTATCGAGACTAGCGGGTACGAGCAGTACTTC